Listed below are T cell receptor beta chains from one sample, sequenced in a study of blood T cell repertoires in COVID-19. The repertoire was sequenced with immunoSEQ multiplex PCR; TCRdb's copy has only in-frame clones and lacks some. The table lists 300,000 to 400,000 clones, about nine tenths of them singletons. Sequencing used peripheral blood. The receptors shown here come from a man aged 50 or older with active or convalescent COVID-19. Each CDR3 is given with its conserved first and last residue. A D gene is named only where the DNA matches it firmly. Part of the rows lack a size; the others show once, few, many or a class for expanded clones.

>TRBV7-2|NA|TRBJ1-6|15|TRBD1
TGTGCCAGCAGCTTAGGAGGGACAGGGAGTTCACCCCTCCACTTT
CASSLGGTGSSPLHF
>TRBV4-1|NA|TRBJ2-7|16|TRBD1
TGCGCCAGCAGCCAAGATAATGCGGACAGGTCCTACGAGCAGTACTTC
CASSQDNADRSYEQYF
>TRBV18|NA|TRBJ2-2|16|TRBD2
TGTGCCAGCTCTCTAAGCGGGGGCCATAACACCGGGGAGCTGTTTTTT
CASSLSGGHNTGELFF
>TRBV4-3|NA|TRBJ2-3|13|TRBD1
TGCGCCAGCAGCCAACGACAGGGCGATACGCAGTATTTT
CASSQRQGDTQYF
>TRBV19|NA|TRBJ2-7|16|NA
TGTGCCAGTAGTCATACAGGGTCGGCAAGGGTCGCCGAGCAGTACTTC
CASSHTGSARVAEQYF
>TRBV2|NA|TRBJ1-1|14|TRBD1
TGTGCCAGCAGCGCTGACAGGGCTCGTACTGAAGCTTTCTTT
CASSADRARTEAFF
>TRBV28|NA|TRBJ1-5|12|TRBD1
TGTGCCAGCAGTAAACAGGGGAAGCCCCAGCATTTT
CASSKQGKPQHF
>TRBV23-1|NA|TRBJ2-1|18|TRBD2
TGCGCCAGCAGTCATCGGACTAGCGGGAGGGCAACCTACAATGAGCAGTTCTTC
CASSHRTSGRATYNEQFF
>TRBV30|NA|TRBJ2-2|17|TRBD2
TGTGCCTGGAGTGTAGGAGGTACTAGCGGGAGAACCGGGGAGCTGTTTTTT
CAWSVGGTSGRTGELFF
>TRBV5-6|NA|TRBJ1-6|13|NA
TGTGCCAGCACAGAGGCCTATAATTCACCCCTCCACTTT
CASTEAYNSPLHF
>TRBV2|NA|TRBJ1-1|15|NA
TGTGCCAGCAGTGGGGGTACGGGGAGGACCACTGAAGCTTTCTTT
CASSGGTGRTTEAFF
>TRBV27|NA|TRBJ1-1|12|NA
TGCCCGACCGTGTGGAGGAACACTGAAGCTTTCTTT
CPTVWRNTEAFF
>TRBV11-2|NA|TRBJ2-5|16|TRBD2
TGTGCCAGCACCTCTTTGGCCGGCCTAGCGGAAGAGACCCAGTACTTC
CASTSLAGLAEETQYF
>TRBV13|NA|TRBJ2-7|14|NA
TGTGCCAGCAGCCTCAGACGGAGGACCTACGAGCAGTACTTC
CASSLRRRTYEQYF
>TRBV11-2|NA|TRBJ2-7|15|TRBD1
TGTGCCAGCAGCTTAACCTGGACAGGGAGCAACGAGCAGTACTTC
CASSLTWTGSNEQYF
>TRBV18|NA|TRBJ1-5|15|NA
TGTGCCAGCTCAGCTACCGGACACCACGGCCAGCCCCAGCATTTT
CASSATGHHGQPQHF
>TRBV10-3|NA|TRBJ2-5|12|TRBD1
TGTGCCACCCAGGGACAGCAAGAGACCCAGTACTTC
CATQGQQETQYF
>TRBV5-4|NA|TRBJ2-7|17|TRBD2
TGTGCCAGCAGCGGACTAGCTCGCGGGGGGGATGCCTACGAGCAGTACTTC
CASSGLARGGDAYEQYF
>TRBV2|NA|TRBJ1-2|14|NA
TGTGCCAGCAGTGGACCCAGAAGGGGTTGGGGCTACACCTTC
CASSGPRRGWGYTF
>TRBV29-1|NA|TRBJ2-7|12|NA
TGCAGCGTTGAAGCCCCGGGGAGGGAGCAGTACTTC
CSVEAPGREQYF
>TRBV6-6|NA|TRBJ1-4|15|TRBD1
TGTGCCAGCAGTCCTCCGACAGGGGGCCGGGAAAAACTGTTTTTT
CASSPPTGGREKLFF
>TRBV27|NA|TRBJ2-2|20|TRBD2
TGTGCCAGCAGTTTATTCTTGCGGGCTAGCGGGGGGGGTGCCACCGGGGAGCTGTTTTTT
CASSLFLRASGGGATGELFF
>TRBV28|NA|TRBJ2-7|16|NA
TGTGCCAGCAGCTCATTACCGGGATCGGGCTTATACGAGCAGTACTTC
CASSSLPGSGLYEQYF
>TRBV19|NA|TRBJ1-5|20|TRBD1
TGTGCCACAGCAGGGGGCGAGGGTCCCCTGGTTCGATATAGCAATCAGCCCCAGCATTTT
CATAGGEGPLVRYSNQPQHF
>TRBV24-1|NA|TRBJ1-2|15|NA
TGTGCCACCAGTGACCCAGGACAGCTGAACTATGGCTACACCTTC
CATSDPGQLNYGYTF
>TRBV11-3|NA|TRBJ1-1|16|TRBD1
TGTGCCAGCAGCCCCAGTCCCGGGACAGGGGTTGCTGAAGCTTTCTTT
CASSPSPGTGVAEAFF
>TRBV7-6|once|TRBJ2-7|15|TRBD2
TGTGCCAGCAGCTCCGTTCTAGCGGGAGTCTACGAGCAGTACTTC
CASSSVLAGVYEQYF
>TRBV5-4|NA|TRBJ1-2|15|TRBD1
TGTGCCAGCAGCTTGGGCGGGACAGAAGGATATGGCTACACCTTC
CASSLGGTEGYGYTF
>TRBV3-1/TRBV3-2|NA|TRBJ2-7|13|NA
TGTGCCAGCAAAAGCGGACCCTCCTACGAGCAGTACTTC
CASKSGPSYEQYF
>TRBV27|NA|TRBJ2-3|15|NA
TGTGCCAGCAGTTTATCTGAGTTTAGCACAGATACGCAGTATTTT
CASSLSEFSTDTQYF
>TRBV28|NA|TRBJ2-1|13|NA
TGTGCCAGCGGGGCAGGCCTACCCCCCGAGCAGTTCTTC
CASGAGLPPEQFF